Below, 23 T cell receptor beta chains from the same sample are listed, as sequenced in a study of CD8 T cells in Susac syndrome. Reverse transcription of roughly 0.5 to 1 ug RNA was carried out with random hexamers. TCRdb processed the immunoSEQ multiplex PCR reads anew with MiXCR; each CDR3 protein has one entry. The sample contains under 200,000 distinct CDR3 sequences, roughly 94% of which appear only once. The sequencing sample was made of CD4+ T cells from PBMCs. Every receptor here comes from a human donor with Susac syndrome.

In nucleotides, the CDR3 is TGTGCCAGTTCGGACAGGGGACGGCTGAACACTGAAGCTTTCTTT. Its translation is CASSDRGRLNTEAFF. The gene calls are TRBV19 and TRBJ1-1, with 9 bases fitting TRBD1. The CDR3 spans 15 residues. Germline CDR1 reads LNHDA; CDR2 reads SQIVND (reference sequence). J gave up 0 bases and V 8 bases, and 7 bases lay outside the gene matches. Full variable domain (remainder filled in from reference TRBV19 and TRBJ1-1): DGGITQSPKYLFRKEGQNVTLSCEQNLNHDAMYWYRQDPGQGLRLIYYSQIVNDFQKGDIAEGYSVSREKKESFPLTVTSAQKNPTAFYLCASSDRGRLNTEAFFGQGTRLTVV.

This clonotype was recorded a few times. The junction and the germline gene differ at one end; a read error may be behind it. The chain uses TRBV7-7 and TRBJ2-3; D tentatively fits TRBD1 or TRBD2 (5 bases each). Germline V gene lookup returns CDR1 SSHAT and CDR2 FNYEAQ (reference sequence). The CDR3 is made up of 13 amino acids. In nucleotides, the CDR3 is TGTGCTAGCAGCCGGGACCGCACAGATACGCAGTATTTT. Translation gives CASSRDRTDTQYF.

The chain links TRBV20-1 to TRBJ2-1; D gene unclear. The germline V and J ends were trimmed by 6 bases and 0 bases, with 15 bases remaining between them. Germline V lookup: CDR1 DFQATT, CDR2 SNEGSKA (reference sequence). The CDR3 consists of 15 residues. For the CDR3, the DNA is TGCAGTGCCCCCTCGTTTGTTAGCTCCTACAATGAGCAGTTCTTC. As protein: CSAPSFVSSYNEQFF.

The chain carries TRBV20-1 and TRBJ2-3; D gene ambiguous. Germline V gene sequence: CDR1 DFQATT, CDR2 SNEGSKA (reference sequence). V dropped 5 bases and J dropped 6 bases, with 9 bases sitting between them. The length of the CDR3 is 11 residues. This chain's CDR3 is CSAGSLDTQYF. The DNA of the CDR3 is TGCAGTGCTGGATCGTTGGATACGCAGTATTTT.

The genes are TRBV20-1 and TRBJ1-2, with a tentative D call TRBD1 (5 bases). This CDR3 has 15 residues. The germline gives CDR1 DFQATT, CDR2 SNEGSKA (reference sequence). V was shortened by 0 bases and J by 0 bases, with 11 bases between the two germline ends. DNA for the CDR3: TGCAGTGCTAGAGACTGGGACGAAGCTAACTATGGCTACACCTTC. Amino acid sequence: CSARDWDEANYGYTF.

The chain is built from TRBV12-3 or TRBV12-4 and TRBJ2-1; 9 bases agree with TRBD1. This CDR3 is 14 amino acids long. V dropped 6 bases and J dropped 4; count of bases not matched to a gene: 4. This CDR3 reads CASSRDRDYNEQFF. Here the CDR3 DNA reads TGTGCCAGCAGCCGGGACAGGGATTACAATGAGCAGTTCTTC.

This chain links TRBV6-2 or TRBV6-3 with TRBJ2-1; D remains unclear. The V gene lost 6 bases and the J gene lost 9 bases, with 12 bases spanning the gap. In germline, CDR1 is MNHEY, CDR2 SVGEGT. This CDR3 is built from 12 residues. The CDR3, as DNA: TGTGCCAGCAGAGGCCGCGGTCCTGAGCAGTTCTTC. It is translated as CASRGRGPEQFF.

This CDR3 reads CASTLRVGGFGQFF. In nucleotides, the CDR3 is TGTGCCAGCACCCTTCGGGTAGGGGGGTTCGGGCAGTTCTTC. This rearrangement joins TRBV7-2 to TRBJ2-1, with D perhaps assigned TRBD1 or TRBD2 (6 bases each). CDR1 and CDR2 (germline): SGHTA, FQGNSA. CDR3 length equals 14 residues. Trimming cost V 7 bases and J 12 bases, with 22 bases left between them.

The rearrangement joins TRBV18 to TRBJ2-7, with 9 bases matching TRBD1. The junction had 7 bases not matched to a gene; V was cut back by 5 bases and J by 5 bases. From germline, CDR1 is KGHSH and CDR2 LQKENI. The CDR3 is 14 amino acids. DNA of the CDR3: TGTGCCAGCTCAACCCCGGACAGGGGTCACGAGCAGTACTTC. Translation gives CASSTPDRGHEQYF.

The chain joins TRBV9 to TRBJ2-7, with a possible D match to TRBD1 (5 bases). Germline V CDR1 and CDR2: SGDLS, YYNGEE. V was clipped by 0 bases and J by 5 bases, with 12 bases between them. This CDR3 has 14 amino acids. CDR3 residues: CASSVDPGIDEQYF. In DNA form, the CDR3 reads TGTGCCAGCAGCGTAGATCCAGGGATCGACGAGCAGTACTTC.

The V and J genes are TRBV6-2 or TRBV6-3 and TRBJ1-1; D may be TRBD1 (5 bases). The CDR3 is 16 amino acids. The germline V and J ends were trimmed by 5 bases and 1 base, with 17 bases remaining between them. Looked up from germline, CDR1 is MNHEY and CDR2 is SVGEGT. The CDR3 DNA follows: TGTGCCAGCAGTACCGGGGGGGTGGAGCCGAACACTGAAGCTTTCTTT. Its translation: CASSTGGVEPNTEAFF.

This clonotype has just one count. The chain is built from TRBV10-1 and TRBJ2-1; 7 nucleotides line up with TRBD1. With V trimmed by 2 bases and J by 6 bases, 10 bases remained unmatched. The CDR3 is 16 residues long. The germline gives CDR1 WNHNN, CDR2 SYGVQD (reference sequence). The CDR3 DNA reads TGCGCCAGCAGTGAGGCCCGGGGACAGTTTAGCAATGAGCAGTTCTTC. Its translation: CASSEARGQFSNEQFF.

The gene calls are TRBV5-6 and TRBJ1-5; no reliable D call. This CDR3 is 13 amino acids long. The germline V gene has CDR1 SGHDT and CDR2 YYEEEE. V dropped 7 bases and J dropped 11 bases, with 19 bases sitting between them. CDR3 DNA: TGTGCCAGCGCGCGTGCGGCTACGATGGCCCAGCATTTT. Its protein product is CASARAATMAQHF.

The chain links TRBV20-1 to TRBJ2-3; 8 nucleotides line up with TRBD2. CDR3 length: 15 amino acids. The germline V gene encodes CDR1 DFQATT and CDR2 SNEGSKA (reference sequence). Germline trimming cut 5 bases from V and 1 base from J; bases unmatched to any gene: 8. Here the CDR3 reads CSASLSGGGTDTQYF. DNA of the CDR3: TGCAGTGCTTCCTTAAGCGGGGGCGGCACAGATACGCAGTATTTT.

The V and J genes are TRBV20-1 and TRBJ2-3; 7 positions match TRBD2. Germline-derived CDR1 and CDR2 are DFQATT and SNEGSKA (reference sequence). The V gene end was trimmed by 6 bases and the J gene end by 2 bases; junction bases not matched to a gene: 8. The CDR3 totals 14 residues. CDR3 protein: CSAAELADTDTQYF. For the CDR3, the DNA is TGCAGTGCCGCGGAGCTAGCGGACACAGATACGCAGTATTTT.

The gene calls are TRBV29-1 and TRBJ1-5; 9 nucleotides line up with TRBD1. The CDR3 loop spans 13 amino acids. The trim removed 4 bases at V and 4 bases at J, leaving 2 bases unmatched. Germline CDR1 reads SQVTM; CDR2 reads ANQGSEA. In DNA form, the CDR3 reads TGCAGCGTTGGGGACAGGGAAAATCAGCCCCAGCATTTT. Its protein product is CSVGDRENQPQHF.

This chain links TRBV7-8 with TRBJ1-1; no clear D. The CDR3 is 15 residues long. Trimming took 3 bases from V and 6 from J, leaving 17 bases between them. Germline CDR1 reads SGHVS; CDR2 reads FQNEAQ. CDR3 residues: CASSFDPTAVPEAFF. The DNA of the CDR3 is TGTGCCAGCAGCTTCGACCCCACCGCGGTCCCTGAAGCTTTCTTT.

The chain links TRBV3-1 to TRBJ2-3, with no clear D. V was cut by 1 base and J by 0 bases, with 11 bases left in between. Germline values: CDR1 LGHDT, CDR2 YNNKEL (reference sequence). This CDR3 is built from 16 residues. The CDR3 spells CASSQGRPTSTDTQYF. The DNA of the CDR3 is TGTGCCAGCAGCCAAGGGCGGCCGACTAGCACAGATACGCAGTATTTT.

The J gene is TRBJ2-1, the V gene TRBV7-9, with D uncertain. Germline loops: CDR1 SEHNR, CDR2 FQNEAQ (reference sequence). The CDR3 totals 15 residues. V dropped 1 base and J dropped 4 bases, with 11 bases sitting between them. The CDR3 DNA is TGTGCCAGCAGCTTAGGCCAATCTCCTTACAATGAGCAGTTCTTC. Encoded protein: CASSLGQSPYNEQFF.

This chain connects TRBV6-5 to TRBJ1-5; D might be TRBD1 (6 bases). V shed 0 bases and J shed 0 bases, with 12 bases lying between them. The CDR3 runs to 17 residues. CDR1 and CDR2 from the germline V gene are MNHEY and SVGAGI. For the CDR3, the DNA is TGTGCCAGCAGTTACTCGGGACACGCGTTTAGCAATCAGCCCCAGCATTTT. Protein: CASSYSGHAFSNQPQHF.

There are a few counts of this clonotype. The chain has TRBV13 and TRBJ2-5; 13 bases are shared with TRBD2. The CDR3 has 16 residues. J was trimmed by 2 bases and V by 2 bases; bases with no gene match: 2. Germline V gene sequence: CDR1 PRHDT, CDR2 FYEKMQ (reference sequence). In DNA form, the CDR3 reads TGTGCCAGCAGCTTACGGGGACTAGCGGGGCAAGAGACCCAGTACTTC. This translates into CASSLRGLAGQETQYF.

The chain employs TRBV2 and TRBJ1-5; 12 nucleotides align to TRBD1. Germline lookup yields CDR1 SNHLY and CDR2 FYNNEI. This CDR3 is 14 amino acids long. V gave up 5 bases and J gave up 7 bases; unmatched junction bases: 3. CDR3: CASSRDRGQQPQHF. CDR3 in DNA: TGTGCCAGCAGTAGGGACAGGGGGCAACAGCCCCAGCATTTT.

The chain uses TRBV30 and TRBJ1-6; D perhaps matches TRBD1 (6 bases). CDR3 size: 14 residues. Germline V lookup: CDR1 GTSNPN, CDR2 SVGIG (reference sequence). Trimming took 5 bases from V and 7 from J, leaving 15 bases between them. The CDR3 reads CAWSTGAVNSPLHF. CDR3 bases: TGTGCCTGGTCCACGGGGGCTGTGAATTCACCCCTCCACTTT.